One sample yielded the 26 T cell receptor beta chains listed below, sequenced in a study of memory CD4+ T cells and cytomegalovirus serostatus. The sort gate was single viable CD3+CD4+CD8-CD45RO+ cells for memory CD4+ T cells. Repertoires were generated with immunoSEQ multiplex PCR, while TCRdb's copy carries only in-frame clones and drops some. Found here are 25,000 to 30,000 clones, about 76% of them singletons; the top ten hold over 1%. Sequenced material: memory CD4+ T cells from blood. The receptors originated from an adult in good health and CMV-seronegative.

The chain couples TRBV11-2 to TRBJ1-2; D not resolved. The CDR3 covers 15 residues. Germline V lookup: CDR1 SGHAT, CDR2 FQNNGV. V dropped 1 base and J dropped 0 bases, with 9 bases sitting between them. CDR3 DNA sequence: TGTGCCAGCAGCTTAGGGACCTCTGCTAACTATGGCTACACCTTC. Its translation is CASSLGTSANYGYTF.

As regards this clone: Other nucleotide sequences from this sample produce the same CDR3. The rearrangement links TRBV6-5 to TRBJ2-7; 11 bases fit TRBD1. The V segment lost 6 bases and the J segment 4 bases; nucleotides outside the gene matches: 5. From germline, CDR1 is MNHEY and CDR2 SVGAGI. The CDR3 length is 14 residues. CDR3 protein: CASSRGQGAYEQYF. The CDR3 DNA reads TGTGCCAGCAGCCGTGGACAGGGGGCGTACGAGCAGTACTTC.

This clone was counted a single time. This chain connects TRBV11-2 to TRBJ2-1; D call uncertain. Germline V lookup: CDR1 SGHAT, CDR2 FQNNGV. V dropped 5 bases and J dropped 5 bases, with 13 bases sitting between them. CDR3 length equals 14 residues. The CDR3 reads CASSPRAVNNEQFF. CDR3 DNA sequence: TGTGCCAGCAGCCCCCGGGCGGTGAACAATGAGCAGTTCTTC.

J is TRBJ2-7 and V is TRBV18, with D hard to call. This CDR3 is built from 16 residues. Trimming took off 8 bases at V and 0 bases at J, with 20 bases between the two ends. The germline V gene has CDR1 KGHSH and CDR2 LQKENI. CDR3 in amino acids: CASTEWAYPNSYEQYF. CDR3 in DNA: TGTGCCAGCACAGAATGGGCGTACCCTAACTCCTACGAGCAGTACTTC.

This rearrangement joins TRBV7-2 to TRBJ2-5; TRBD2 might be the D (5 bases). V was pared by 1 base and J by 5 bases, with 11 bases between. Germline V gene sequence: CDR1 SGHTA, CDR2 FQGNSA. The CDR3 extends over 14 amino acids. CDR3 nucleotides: TGTGCCAGCAGCTTAGAGTTTGGGGAGGAGACCCAGTACTTC. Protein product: CASSLEFGEETQYF.

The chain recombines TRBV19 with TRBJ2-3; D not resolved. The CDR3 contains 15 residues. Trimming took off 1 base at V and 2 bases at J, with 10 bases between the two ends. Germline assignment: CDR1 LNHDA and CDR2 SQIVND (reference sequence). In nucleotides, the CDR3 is TGTGCCAGTAGTATAGGTAGAACCCCCACAGATACGCAGTATTTT. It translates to CASSIGRTPTDTQYF. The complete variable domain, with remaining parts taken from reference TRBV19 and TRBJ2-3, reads DGGITQSPKYLFRKEGQNVTLSCEQNLNHDAMYWYRQDPGQGLRLIYYSQIVNDFQKGDIAEGYSVSREKKESFPLTVTSAQKNPTAFYLCASSIGRTPTDTQYFGPGTRLTVL.

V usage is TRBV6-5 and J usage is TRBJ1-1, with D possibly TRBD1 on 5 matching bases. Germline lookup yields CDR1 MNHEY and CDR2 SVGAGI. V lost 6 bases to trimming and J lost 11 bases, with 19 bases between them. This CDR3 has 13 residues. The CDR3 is CASSRPQYGGAFF. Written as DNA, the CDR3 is TGTGCCAGCAGCCGTCCCCAGTACGGGGGGGCTTTCTTT.

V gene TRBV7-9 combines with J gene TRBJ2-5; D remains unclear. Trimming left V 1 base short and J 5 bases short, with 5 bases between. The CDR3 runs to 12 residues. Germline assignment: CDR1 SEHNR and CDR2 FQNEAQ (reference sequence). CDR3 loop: CASSLVAETQYF. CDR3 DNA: TGTGCCAGCAGCTTAGTTGCCGAGACCCAGTACTTC.

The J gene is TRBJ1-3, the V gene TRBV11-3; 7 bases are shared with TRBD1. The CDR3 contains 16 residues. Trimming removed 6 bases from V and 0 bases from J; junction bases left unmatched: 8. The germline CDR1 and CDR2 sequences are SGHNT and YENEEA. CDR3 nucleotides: TGTGCCAGCAGTGGGTTGACAGGGACCTCTGGAAACACCATATATTTT. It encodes CASSGLTGTSGNTIYF. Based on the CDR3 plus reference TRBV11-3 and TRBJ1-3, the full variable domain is EAGVVQSPRYKIIEKKQPVAFWCNPISGHNTLYWYLQNLGQGPELLIRYENEEAVDDSQLPKDRFSAERLKGVDSTLKIQPAELGDSAVYLCASSGLTGTSGNTIYFGEGSWLTVV.

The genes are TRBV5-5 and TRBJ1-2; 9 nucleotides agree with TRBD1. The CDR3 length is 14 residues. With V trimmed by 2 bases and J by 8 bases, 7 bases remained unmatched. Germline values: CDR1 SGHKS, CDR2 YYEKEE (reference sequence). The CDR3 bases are TGTGCCAGCAGCTTCCTGGGACAGGGAATGGGCTACACCTTC. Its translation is CASSFLGQGMGYTF.

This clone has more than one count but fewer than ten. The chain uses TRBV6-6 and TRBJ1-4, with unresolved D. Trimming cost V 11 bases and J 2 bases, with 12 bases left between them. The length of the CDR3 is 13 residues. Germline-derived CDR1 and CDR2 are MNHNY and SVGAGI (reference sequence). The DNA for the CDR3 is TGTGCCTGCGGTGGGTCGACTAATGAAAAACTGTTTTTT. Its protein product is CACGGSTNEKLFF.

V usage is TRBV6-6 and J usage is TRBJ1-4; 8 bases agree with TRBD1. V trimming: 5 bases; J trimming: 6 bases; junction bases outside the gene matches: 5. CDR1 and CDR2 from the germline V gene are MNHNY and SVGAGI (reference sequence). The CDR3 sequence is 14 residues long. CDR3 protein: CASSLRGPDEKLFF. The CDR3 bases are TGTGCCAGCAGTCTCAGGGGGCCTGATGAAAAACTGTTTTTT.

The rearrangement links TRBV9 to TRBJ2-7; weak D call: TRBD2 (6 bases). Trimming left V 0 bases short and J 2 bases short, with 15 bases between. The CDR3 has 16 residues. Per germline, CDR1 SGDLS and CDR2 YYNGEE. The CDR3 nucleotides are TGTGCCAGCAGCGTAGCTGGCGGGGCCTTGCCCTACGAGCAGTACTTC. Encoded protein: CASSVAGGALPYEQYF. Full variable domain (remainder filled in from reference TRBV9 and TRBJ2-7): DSGVTQTPKHLITATGQRVTLRCSPRSGDLSVYWYQQSLDQGLQFLIQYYNGEERAKGNILERFSAQQFPDLHSELNLSSLELGDSALYFCASSVAGGALPYEQYFGPGTRLTVT.

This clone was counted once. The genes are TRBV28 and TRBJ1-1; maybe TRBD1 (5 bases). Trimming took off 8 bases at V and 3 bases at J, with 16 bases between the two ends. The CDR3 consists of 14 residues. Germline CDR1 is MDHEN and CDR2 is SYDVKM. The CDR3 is CASGSQGRDTEAFF. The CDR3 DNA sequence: TGTGCCAGCGGGTCGCAGGGTAGAGACACTGAAGCTTTCTTT. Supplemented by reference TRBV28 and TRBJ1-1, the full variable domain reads DVKVTQSSRYLVKRTGEKVFLECVQDMDHENMFWYRQDPGLGLRLIYFSYDVKMKEKGDIPEGYSVSREKKERFSLILESASTNQTSMYLCASGSQGRDTEAFFGQGTRLTVV.

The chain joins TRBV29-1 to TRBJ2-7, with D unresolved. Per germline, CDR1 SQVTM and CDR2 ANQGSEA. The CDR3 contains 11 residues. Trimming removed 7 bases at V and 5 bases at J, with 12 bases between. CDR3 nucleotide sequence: TGCAGCGGCTCCCGACTGAACGAGCAGTACTTC. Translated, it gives CSGSRLNEQYF.

The CDR3 protein is CASSLVEGVSEQYF. CDR3 sequence (DNA): TGCGCCAGCAGCTTGGTTGAAGGGGTCAGCGAGCAGTACTTC. The rearrangement uses TRBV5-1 and TRBJ2-7; D possibly corresponds to TRBD1 (5 bases). The germline CDR1 and CDR2 sequences are SGHRS and YFSETQ. V lost 0 bases to trimming and J lost 6 bases, with 13 bases between them. This CDR3 spans 14 amino acids.

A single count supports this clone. CDR3 protein: CASLMAGGNEQYF. The CDR3 DNA reads as TGTGCCAGTCTTATGGCAGGCGGGAACGAGCAGTACTTC. The genes are TRBV6-1 and TRBJ2-7, with a weak D call TRBD2 (6 bases). Germline-derived CDR1 and CDR2 are MNHNS and SASEGT. Deletions cut 9 bases from V and 5 bases from J, with 17 bases between. The CDR3 consists of 13 residues.

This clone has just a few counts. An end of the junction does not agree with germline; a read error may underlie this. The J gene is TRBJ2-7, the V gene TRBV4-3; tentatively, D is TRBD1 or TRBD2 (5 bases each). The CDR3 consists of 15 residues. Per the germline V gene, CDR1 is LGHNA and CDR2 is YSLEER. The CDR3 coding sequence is TGCGCCAGCAGCAAAGATACCGGGACCCTCTACGAGCAGTACTTC. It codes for CASSKDTGTLYEQYF.

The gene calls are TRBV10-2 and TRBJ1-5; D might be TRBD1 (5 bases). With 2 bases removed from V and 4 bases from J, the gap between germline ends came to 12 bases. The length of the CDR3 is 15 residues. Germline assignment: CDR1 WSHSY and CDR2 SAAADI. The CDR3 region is CASSELGAHNQPQHF. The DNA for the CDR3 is TGCGCCAGCAGTGAGCTCGGGGCCCATAATCAGCCCCAGCATTTT.

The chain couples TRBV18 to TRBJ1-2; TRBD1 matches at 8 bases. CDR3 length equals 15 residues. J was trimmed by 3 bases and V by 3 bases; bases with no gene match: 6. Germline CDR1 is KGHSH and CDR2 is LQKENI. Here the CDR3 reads CASSPATGADYGYTF. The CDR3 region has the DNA TGTGCCAGCTCACCTGCGACAGGGGCGGACTATGGCTACACCTTC.

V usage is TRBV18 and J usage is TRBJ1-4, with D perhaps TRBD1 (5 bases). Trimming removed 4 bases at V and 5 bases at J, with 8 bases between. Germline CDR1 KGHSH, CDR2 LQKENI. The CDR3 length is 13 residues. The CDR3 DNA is TGTGCCAGCTCACAGGGGCAAAATGAAAAACTGTTTTTT. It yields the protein CASSQGQNEKLFF. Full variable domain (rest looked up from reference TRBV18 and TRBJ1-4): NAGVMQNPRHLVRRRGQEARLRCSPMKGHSHVYWYRQLPEEGLKFMVYLQKENIIDESGMPKERFSAEFPKEGPSILRIQQVVRGDSAAYFCASSQGQNEKLFFGSGTQLSVL.

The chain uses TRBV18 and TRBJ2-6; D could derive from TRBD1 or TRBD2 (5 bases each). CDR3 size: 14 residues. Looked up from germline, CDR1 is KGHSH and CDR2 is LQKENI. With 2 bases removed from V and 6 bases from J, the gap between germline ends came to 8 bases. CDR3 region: CASSPEGLANVLTF. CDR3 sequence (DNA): TGTGCCAGCTCACCAGAGGGGTTGGCCAACGTCCTGACTTTC.

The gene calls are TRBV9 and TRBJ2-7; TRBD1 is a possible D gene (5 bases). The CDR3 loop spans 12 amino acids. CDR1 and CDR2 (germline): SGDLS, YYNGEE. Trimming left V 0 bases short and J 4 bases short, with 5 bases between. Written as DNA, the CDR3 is TGTGCCAGCAGCGTAGACAGGTACGAGCAGTACTTC. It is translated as CASSVDRYEQYF.

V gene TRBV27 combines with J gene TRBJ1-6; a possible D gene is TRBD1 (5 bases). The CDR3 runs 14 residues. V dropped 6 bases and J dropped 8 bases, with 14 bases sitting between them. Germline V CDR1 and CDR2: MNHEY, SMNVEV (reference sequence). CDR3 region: CASSYRRDYSPLHF. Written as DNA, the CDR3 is TGTGCCAGCAGCTACAGGAGGGACTATTCACCCCTCCACTTT.

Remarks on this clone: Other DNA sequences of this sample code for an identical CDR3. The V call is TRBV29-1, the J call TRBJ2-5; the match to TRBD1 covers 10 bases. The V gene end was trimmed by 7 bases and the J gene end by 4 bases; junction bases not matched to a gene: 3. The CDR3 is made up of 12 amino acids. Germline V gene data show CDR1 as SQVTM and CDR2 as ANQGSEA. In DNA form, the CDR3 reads TGCAGCGGGGGACAGGGGTCAGAGACCCAGTACTTC. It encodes CSGGQGSETQYF.

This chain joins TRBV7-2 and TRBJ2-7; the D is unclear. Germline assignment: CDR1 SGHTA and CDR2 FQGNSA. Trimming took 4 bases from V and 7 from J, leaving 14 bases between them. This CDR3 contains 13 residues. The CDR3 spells CASSYYLSLEQYF. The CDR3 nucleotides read TGTGCCAGCAGCTATTACTTATCGTTAGAGCAGTACTTC.